Each of the 7 T cell receptor beta chains below was sequenced from the same sample in a study of blood T cell repertoires in COVID-19. Clones were sequenced by immunoSEQ multiplex PCR, and TCRdb holds only the in-frame ones, with some missing. The table lists about 180,000 clones, approximately 83% of them singletons, with around 7% in the top ten. The specimen sequenced was peripheral blood. The receptors were sampled from a woman aged 40 to 49 with COVID-19, enrolled during active disease.

For the CDR3, the DNA is TGCAGTGCTAGTGGACGGGACAAAAACATTCAGTACTTC. The encoded protein is CSASGRDKNIQYF. The V call is TRBV20-1, the J call TRBJ2-4, with a tentative D call TRBD2 (5 bases). Germline values: CDR1 DFQATT, CDR2 SNEGSKA (reference sequence). The length of the CDR3 is 13 residues. Trimming took off 3 bases at V and 3 bases at J, with 9 bases between the two ends.

The CDR3 coding sequence is TGTGCCAGCAGCCCCGGGACAGGGGTCTCTGTCTATGGCTACACCTTC. It codes for CASSPGTGVSVYGYTF. The rearrangement joins TRBV27 to TRBJ1-2, with 10 bases lining up with TRBD1. The CDR3 sequence is 16 residues long. Germline-derived CDR1 and CDR2 are MNHEY and SMNVEV (reference sequence). Trimming took 6 bases from V and 4 from J; bases not matched to a gene: 11.

This chain joins TRBV2 and TRBJ1-2; 9 bases are shared with TRBD1. V lost 4 bases to trimming and J lost 4 bases; unmatched junction nucleotides: 4. Germline V gives CDR1 SNHLY, CDR2 FYNNEI. The CDR3 is 14 residues long. This CDR3 is CASSGTGVFYGYTF. The CDR3 region has the DNA TGTGCCAGCAGTGGGACAGGGGTTTTCTATGGCTACACCTTC.

V gene TRBV5-6 combines with J gene TRBJ1-1, with TRBD1 matching 8 bases. Germline CDR1 reads SGHDT; CDR2 reads YYEEEE. J gave up 5 bases and V 1 base, and 4 bases lay outside the gene matches. The CDR3 spans 14 residues. CDR3 amino acids: CASSLLTGVTEAFF. Here the CDR3 DNA reads TGTGCCAGCAGCTTGCTGACAGGGGTAACTGAAGCTTTCTTT.

CDR3 nucleotide sequence: TGCGCCAGCAGTGACGCGGGAGACGACGAGCAGTACTTC. The encoded protein is CASSDAGDDEQYF. The chain joins TRBV10-1 to TRBJ2-7; 7 nucleotides line up with TRBD2. The CDR3 consists of 13 residues. V dropped 3 bases and J dropped 5; count of bases not matched to a gene: 4. Looked up from germline, CDR1 is WNHNN and CDR2 is SYGVQD (reference sequence).

The V call is TRBV4-2, the J call TRBJ1-1; 7 bases fit TRBD1. V shed 0 bases, J shed 5 bases, and the junction held 6 bases outside the gene matches. There are 15 residues in the CDR3. Germline V gives CDR1 LGHNA, CDR2 YNFKEQ. The CDR3 spells CASSQEATGRTEAFF. CDR3 nucleotide sequence: TGTGCCAGCAGCCAAGAGGCGACAGGGCGTACTGAAGCTTTCTTT.

This clone occurred once. CDR3 residues: CASSQGLGLADYNEQFF. CDR3 bases: TGTGCCAGCAGCCAAGGTCTCGGACTAGCGGACTACAATGAGCAGTTCTTC. The chain joins TRBV3-1 (or the pseudogene TRBV3-2) to TRBJ2-1, with 10 bases identical to TRBD2. This CDR3 has 17 residues. CDR1 is LGHDT and CDR2 is YNNKEL in the germline V gene (reference sequence). Trimming at V came to 1 base and at J to 3 bases, leaving 6 bases not matched to a gene.